The clone carrying this TCR beta chain was observed a single time. The sample contains more than one DNA sequence encoding this CDR3. Trimming shortened V by 3 bases and J by 5 bases, and 4 bases separated the two germline ends. Germline values: CDR1 DFQATT, CDR2 SNEGSKA (reference sequence). The CDR3 spans 11 residues. The sample belongs to a study of blood T cell repertoires in COVID-19. Profiling relied on immunoSEQ multiplex PCR, and the TCRdb table lists in-frame clones only, not all of them. The sample consists of 210,000 or so clones, around 82% of them appearing once. Participants were aged about 18 to 90 years, lived in roughly 25 US areas, and enrolled virtually. Participants had their cohort set by participant-reported clinical history.

The rearrangement links TRBV20-1 to TRBJ2-2; D is undetermined. Sequencing was performed on PBMCs or T cells enriched from blood (not recorded which). This TCR came from a man aged 25 to 45 with acute COVID-19. The CDR3 DNA sequence: TGCAGTGCTAGGCGAACCGGGGAGCTGTTTTTT. It encodes CSARRTGELFF.